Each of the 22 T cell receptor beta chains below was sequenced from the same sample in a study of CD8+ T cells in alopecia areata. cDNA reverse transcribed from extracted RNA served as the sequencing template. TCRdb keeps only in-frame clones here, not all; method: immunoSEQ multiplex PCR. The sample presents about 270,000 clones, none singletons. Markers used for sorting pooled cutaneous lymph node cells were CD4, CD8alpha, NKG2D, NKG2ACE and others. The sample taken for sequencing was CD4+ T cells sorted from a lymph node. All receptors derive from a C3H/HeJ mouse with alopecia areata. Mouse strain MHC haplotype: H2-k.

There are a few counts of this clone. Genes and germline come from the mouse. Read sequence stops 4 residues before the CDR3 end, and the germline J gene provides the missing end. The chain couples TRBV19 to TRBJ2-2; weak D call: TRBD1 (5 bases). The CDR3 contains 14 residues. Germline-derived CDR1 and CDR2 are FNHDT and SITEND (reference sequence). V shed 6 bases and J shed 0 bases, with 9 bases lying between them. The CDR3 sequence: CASTGKANTGQLYF. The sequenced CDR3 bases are TGTGCCAGCACAGGGAAAGCAAACACCGGG. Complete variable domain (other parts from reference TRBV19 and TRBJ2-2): GGIITQTPKFLIGQEGQKLTLKCQQNFNHDTMYWYRQDSGKGLRLIYYSITENDLQKGDLSEGYDASREKKSSFSLTVTSAQKNEMAVFLCASTGKANTGQLYFGEGSKLTVL.

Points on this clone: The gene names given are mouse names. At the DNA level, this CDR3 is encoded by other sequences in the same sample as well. The CDR3: CASSSRDWGYEQYF. CDR3 DNA (partial): TGTGCCAGCAGCTCCCGGGACTGGGGCTAT. The V and J genes are TRBV5 and TRBJ2-7; 10 nucleotides line up with TRBD2. The CDR3 goes on 4 residues after the read ends, and that part is filled in from the germline J gene. The germline V gene has CDR1 LGHNA and CDR2 YNLKQL (reference sequence). This CDR3 has 14 residues. V was clipped by 5 bases and J by 3 bases; unmatched bases: 4.

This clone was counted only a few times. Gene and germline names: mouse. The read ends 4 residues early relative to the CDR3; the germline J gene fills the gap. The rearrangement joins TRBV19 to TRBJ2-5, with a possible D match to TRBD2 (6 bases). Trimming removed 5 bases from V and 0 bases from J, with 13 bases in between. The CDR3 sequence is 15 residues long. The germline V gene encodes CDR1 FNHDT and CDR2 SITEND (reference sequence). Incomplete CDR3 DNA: TGTGCCAGCAGGTCTACTGGGCTTAACCAAGAC. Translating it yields CASRSTGLNQD. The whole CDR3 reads CASRSTGLNQDTQYF.

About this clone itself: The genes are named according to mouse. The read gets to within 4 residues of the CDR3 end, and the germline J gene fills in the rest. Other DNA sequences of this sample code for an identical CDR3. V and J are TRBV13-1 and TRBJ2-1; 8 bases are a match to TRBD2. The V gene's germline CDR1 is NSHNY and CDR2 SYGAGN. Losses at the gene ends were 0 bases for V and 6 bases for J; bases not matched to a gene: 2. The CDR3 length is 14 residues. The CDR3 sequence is CASSDVGGGAEQFF. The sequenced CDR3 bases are TGTGCCAGCAGTGATGTGGGGGGGGGTGCT.

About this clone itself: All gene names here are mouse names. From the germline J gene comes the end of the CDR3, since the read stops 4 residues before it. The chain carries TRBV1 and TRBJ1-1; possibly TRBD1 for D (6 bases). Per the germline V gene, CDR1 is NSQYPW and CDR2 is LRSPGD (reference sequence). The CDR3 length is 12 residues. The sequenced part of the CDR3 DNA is TGCACCTGCAGTGCCGGGACACCA. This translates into CTCSAGTP. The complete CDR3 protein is CTCSAGTPEVFF. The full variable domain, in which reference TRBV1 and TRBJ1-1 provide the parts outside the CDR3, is VTLLEQNPRWRLVPRGQAVNLRCILKNSQYPWMSWYQQDLQKQLQWLFTLRSPGDKEVKSLPGADYLATRVTDTELRLQVANMSQGRTLYCTCSAGTPEVFFGKGTRLTVV.

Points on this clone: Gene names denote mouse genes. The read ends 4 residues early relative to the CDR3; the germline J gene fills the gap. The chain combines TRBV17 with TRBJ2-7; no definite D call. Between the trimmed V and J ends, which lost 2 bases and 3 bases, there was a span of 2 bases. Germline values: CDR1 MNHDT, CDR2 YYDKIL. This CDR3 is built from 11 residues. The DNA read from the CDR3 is TGTGCTAGCAGTAGACACTAT. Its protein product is CASSRHY. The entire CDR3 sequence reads CASSRHYEQYF. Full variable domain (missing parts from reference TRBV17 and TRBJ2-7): DTTVKQNPRYKLARVGKPVNLICSQTMNHDTMYWYQKKPNQAPKLLLFYYDKILNREADTFEKFQSSRPNNSFCSLYIGSAGLEYSAMYLCASSRHYEQYFGPGTRLTVL.

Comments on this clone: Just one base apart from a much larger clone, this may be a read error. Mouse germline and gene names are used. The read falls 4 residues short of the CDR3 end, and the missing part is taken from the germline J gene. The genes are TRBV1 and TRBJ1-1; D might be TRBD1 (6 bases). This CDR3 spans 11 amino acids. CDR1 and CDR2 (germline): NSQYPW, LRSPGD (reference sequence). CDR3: CTCSTGTEVFF. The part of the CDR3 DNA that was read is TGCACCTGCAGTACAGGGACA.

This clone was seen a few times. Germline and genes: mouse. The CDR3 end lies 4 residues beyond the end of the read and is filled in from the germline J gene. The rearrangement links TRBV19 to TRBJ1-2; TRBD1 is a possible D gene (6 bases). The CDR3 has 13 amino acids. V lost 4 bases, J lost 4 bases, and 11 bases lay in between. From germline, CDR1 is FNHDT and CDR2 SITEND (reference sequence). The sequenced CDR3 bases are TGTGCCAGCAGTGCAGGGGAGGGCTCC. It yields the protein CASSAGEGS. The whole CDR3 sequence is CASSAGEGSDYTF. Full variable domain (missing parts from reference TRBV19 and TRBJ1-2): GGIITQTPKFLIGQEGQKLTLKCQQNFNHDTMYWYRQDSGKGLRLIYYSITENDLQKGDLSEGYDASREKKSSFSLTVTSAQKNEMAVFLCASSAGEGSDYTFGSGTRLLVI.

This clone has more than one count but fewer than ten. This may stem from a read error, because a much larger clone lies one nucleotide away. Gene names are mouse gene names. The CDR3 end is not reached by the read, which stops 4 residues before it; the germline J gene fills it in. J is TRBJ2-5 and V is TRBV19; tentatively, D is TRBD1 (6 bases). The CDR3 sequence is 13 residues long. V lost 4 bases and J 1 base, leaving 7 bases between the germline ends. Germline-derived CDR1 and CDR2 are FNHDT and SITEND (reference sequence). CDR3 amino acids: CASSGTYQDTQYF. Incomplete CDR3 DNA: TGTGCCAGCAGTGGGACATACCAAGAC.

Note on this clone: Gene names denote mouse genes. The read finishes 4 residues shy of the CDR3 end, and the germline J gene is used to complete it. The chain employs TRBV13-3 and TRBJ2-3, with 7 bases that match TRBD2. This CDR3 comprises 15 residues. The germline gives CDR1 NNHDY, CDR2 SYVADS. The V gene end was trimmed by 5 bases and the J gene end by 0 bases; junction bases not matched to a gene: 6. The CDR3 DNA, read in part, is TGTGCCAGCAGGAAACTGGGGCCTAGTGCAGAA. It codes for CASRKLGPSAE. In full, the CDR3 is CASRKLGPSAETLYF.

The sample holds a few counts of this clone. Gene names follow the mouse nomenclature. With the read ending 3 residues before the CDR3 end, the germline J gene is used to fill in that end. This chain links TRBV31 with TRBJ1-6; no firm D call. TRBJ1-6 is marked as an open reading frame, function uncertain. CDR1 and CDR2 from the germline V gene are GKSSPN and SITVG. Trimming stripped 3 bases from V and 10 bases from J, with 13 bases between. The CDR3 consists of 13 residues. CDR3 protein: CAWSPIQRSPLYF. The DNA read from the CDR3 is TGTGCCTGGAGCCCCATACAAAGGTCGCCC.

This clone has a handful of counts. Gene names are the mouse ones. CDR3 DNA, as far as it was read: TGTGCCAGCAGTGATTACCGGGGACAACCGAACTCC. Translating gives CASSDYRGQPNS. The CDR3, in full, reads CASSDYRGQPNSDYTF. The chain is built from TRBV13-3 and TRBJ1-2; D is possibly TRBD1 (6 bases). The read gets to within 4 residues of the CDR3 end, and the germline J gene fills in the rest. Trimming left V 1 base short and J 2 bases short, with 15 bases between. Germline CDR1 and CDR2: NNHDY and SYVADS. This CDR3 region has 16 residues.

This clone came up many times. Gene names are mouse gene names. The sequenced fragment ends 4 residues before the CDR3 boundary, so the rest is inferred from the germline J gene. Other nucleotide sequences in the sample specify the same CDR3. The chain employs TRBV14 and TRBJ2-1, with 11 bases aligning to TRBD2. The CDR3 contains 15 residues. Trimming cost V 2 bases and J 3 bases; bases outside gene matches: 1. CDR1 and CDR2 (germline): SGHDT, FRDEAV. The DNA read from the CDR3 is TGTGCCAGCAGTTTGGGGACTGGGGGCTATGCT. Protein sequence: CASSLGTGGYA. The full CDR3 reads CASSLGTGGYAEQFF. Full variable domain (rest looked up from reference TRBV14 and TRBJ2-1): EAGVTQSPRYAVLQEGQAVSFWCDPISGHDTLYWYQQPRDQGPQLLVYFRDEAVIDNSQLPSDRFSAVRPKGTNSTLKIQSAKQGDTATYLCASSLGTGGYAEQFFGPGTRLTVL.

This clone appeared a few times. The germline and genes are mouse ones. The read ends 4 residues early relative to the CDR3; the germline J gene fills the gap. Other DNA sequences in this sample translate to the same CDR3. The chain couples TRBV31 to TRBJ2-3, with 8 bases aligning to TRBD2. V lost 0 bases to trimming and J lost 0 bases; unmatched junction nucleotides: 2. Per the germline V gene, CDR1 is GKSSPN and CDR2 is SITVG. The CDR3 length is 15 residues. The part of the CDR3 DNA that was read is TGTGCCTGGAGTCTTCTGGGGGGTAGTGCAGAA. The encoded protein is CAWSLLGGSAE. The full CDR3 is CAWSLLGGSAETLYF.

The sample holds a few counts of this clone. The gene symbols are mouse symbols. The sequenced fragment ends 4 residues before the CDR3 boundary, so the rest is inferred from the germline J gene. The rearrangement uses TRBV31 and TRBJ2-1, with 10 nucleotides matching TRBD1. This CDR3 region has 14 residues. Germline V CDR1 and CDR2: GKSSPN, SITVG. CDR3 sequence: CAWSRQGAEAEQFF. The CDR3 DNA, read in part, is TGTGCCTGGAGTCGACAGGGGGCGGAGGCT.

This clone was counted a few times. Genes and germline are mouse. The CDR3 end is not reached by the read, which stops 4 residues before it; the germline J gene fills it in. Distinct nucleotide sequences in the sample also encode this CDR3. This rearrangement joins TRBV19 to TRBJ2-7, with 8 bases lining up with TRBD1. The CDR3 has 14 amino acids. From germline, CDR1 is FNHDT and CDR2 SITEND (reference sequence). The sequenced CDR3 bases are TGTGCCAGCAGTTCTACAGGGGGAACGTAT. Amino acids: CASSSTGGTY. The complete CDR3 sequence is CASSSTGGTYEQYF.

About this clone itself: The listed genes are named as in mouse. The CDR3 here is CAWSLGTEYAEQFF. The part of the CDR3 DNA that was read is TGTGCCTGGAGTCTGGGGACAGAGTATGCT. The chain links TRBV31 to TRBJ2-1; 7 bases are a match to TRBD1. The observed sequence ends 4 residues before the CDR3 terminus, with the missing tail filled in from the germline J gene. CDR1 is GKSSPN, CDR2 SITVG, per germline. With V trimmed by 0 bases and J by 4 bases, 3 bases remained unmatched. The CDR3 is 14 residues long.

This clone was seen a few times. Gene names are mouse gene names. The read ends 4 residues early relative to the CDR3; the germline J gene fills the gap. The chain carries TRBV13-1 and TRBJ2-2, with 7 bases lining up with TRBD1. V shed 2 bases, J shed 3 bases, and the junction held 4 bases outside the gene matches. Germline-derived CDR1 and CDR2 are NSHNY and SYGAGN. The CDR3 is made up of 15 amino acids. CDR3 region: CASSEGDRDTGQLYF. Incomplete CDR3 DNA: TGTGCCAGCAGTGAAGGTGACAGGGACACCGGG.

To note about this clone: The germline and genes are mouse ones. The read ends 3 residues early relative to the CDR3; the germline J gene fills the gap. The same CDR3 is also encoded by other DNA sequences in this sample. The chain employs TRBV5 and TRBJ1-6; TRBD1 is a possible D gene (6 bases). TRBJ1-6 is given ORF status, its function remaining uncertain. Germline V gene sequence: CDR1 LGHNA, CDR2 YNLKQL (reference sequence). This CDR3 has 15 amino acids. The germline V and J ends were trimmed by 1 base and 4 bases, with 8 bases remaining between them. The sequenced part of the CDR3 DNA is TGTGCCAGCAGCCAAGGGCAGGGGTATAATTCGCCC. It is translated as CASSQGQGYNSP. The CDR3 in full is CASSQGQGYNSPLYF.

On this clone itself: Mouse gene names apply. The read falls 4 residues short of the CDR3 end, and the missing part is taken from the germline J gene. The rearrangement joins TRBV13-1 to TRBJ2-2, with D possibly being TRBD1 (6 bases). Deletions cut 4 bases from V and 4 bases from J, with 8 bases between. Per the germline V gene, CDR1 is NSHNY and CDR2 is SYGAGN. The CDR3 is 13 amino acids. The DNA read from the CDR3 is TGTGCCAGCAGTTCAGGGGTCACCGGG. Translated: CASSSGVTG. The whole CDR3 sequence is CASSSGVTGQLYF.

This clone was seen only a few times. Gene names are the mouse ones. CDR3 amino acids: CTCSPWTTAETLYF. The CDR3 bases that were read are TGCACCTGCAGTCCCTGGACAACTGCAGAA. The rearrangement joins TRBV1 to TRBJ2-3; possible D gene TRBD1, 5 bases. The read ends 4 residues shy of where the CDR3 ends; the end is completed using the germline J gene. V was cut by 5 bases and J by 2 bases, with 11 bases left in between. The germline gives CDR1 NSQYPW, CDR2 LRSPGD (reference sequence). This CDR3 is built from 14 residues.

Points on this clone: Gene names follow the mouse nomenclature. The CDR3 bases that were read are TGTGCCAGCAGTATATGGGACAGAGGTGCAGAA. It specifies CASSIWDRGAE. The whole CDR3 sequence is CASSIWDRGAETLYF. V gene TRBV19 combines with J gene TRBJ2-3; TRBD1 matches at 7 bases. The CDR3 is cut off 4 residues early in the read; its end comes from the germline J gene. V trimming: 1 base; J trimming: 1 base; junction bases outside the gene matches: 3. The CDR3 is 15 residues long. Germline V CDR1 and CDR2: FNHDT, SITEND (reference sequence). Filled out from reference TRBV19 and TRBJ2-3, the complete variable domain reads GGIITQTPKFLIGQEGQKLTLKCQQNFNHDTMYWYRQDSGKGLRLIYYSITENDLQKGDLSEGYDASREKKSSFSLTVTSAQKNEMAVFLCASSIWDRGAETLYFGSGTRLTVL.